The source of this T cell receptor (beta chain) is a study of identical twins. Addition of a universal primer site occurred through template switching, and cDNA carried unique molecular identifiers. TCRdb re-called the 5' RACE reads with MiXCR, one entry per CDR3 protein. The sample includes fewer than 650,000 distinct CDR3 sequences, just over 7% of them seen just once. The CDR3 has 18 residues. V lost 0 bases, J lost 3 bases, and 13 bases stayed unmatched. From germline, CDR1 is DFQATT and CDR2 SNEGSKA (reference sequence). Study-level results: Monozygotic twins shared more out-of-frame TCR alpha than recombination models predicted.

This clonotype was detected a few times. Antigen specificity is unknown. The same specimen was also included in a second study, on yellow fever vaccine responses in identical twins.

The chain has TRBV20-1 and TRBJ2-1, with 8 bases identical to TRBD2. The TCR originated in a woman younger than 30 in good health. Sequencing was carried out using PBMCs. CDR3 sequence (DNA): TGCAGTGCTAGAGATAGCGGGAATGTGGGGAATAACTACAATGAGCAGTTCTTC. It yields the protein CSARDSGNVGNNYNEQFF.